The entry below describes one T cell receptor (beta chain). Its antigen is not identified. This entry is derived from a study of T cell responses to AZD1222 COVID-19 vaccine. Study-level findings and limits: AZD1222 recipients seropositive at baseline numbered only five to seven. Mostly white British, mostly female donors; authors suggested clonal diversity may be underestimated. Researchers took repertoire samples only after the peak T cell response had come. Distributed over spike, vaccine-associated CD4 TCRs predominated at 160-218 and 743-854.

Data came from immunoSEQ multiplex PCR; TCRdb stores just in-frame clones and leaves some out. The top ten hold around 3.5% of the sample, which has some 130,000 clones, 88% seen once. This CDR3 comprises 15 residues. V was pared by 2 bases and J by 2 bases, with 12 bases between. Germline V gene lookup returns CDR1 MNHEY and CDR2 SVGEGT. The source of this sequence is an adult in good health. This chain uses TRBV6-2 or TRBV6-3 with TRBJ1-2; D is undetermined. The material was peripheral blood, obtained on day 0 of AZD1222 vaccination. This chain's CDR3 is CASSYGGLTNYGYTF. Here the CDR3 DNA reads TGTGCCAGCAGTTACGGCGGTTTGACGAACTATGGCTACACCTTC.